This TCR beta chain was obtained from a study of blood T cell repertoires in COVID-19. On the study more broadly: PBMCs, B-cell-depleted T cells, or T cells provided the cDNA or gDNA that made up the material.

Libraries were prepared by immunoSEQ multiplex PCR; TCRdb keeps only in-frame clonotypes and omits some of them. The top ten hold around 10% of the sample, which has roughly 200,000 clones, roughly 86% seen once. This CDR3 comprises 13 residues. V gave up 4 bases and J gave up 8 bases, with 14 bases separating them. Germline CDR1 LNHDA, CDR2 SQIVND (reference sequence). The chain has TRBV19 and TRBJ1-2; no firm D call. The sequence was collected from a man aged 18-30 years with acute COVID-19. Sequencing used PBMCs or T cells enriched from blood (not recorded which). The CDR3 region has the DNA TGTGCCAGTAGTACCCAGCCCGCGGGGGGCTACACCTTC. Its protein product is CASSTQPAGGYTF.